Following are 5 T cell receptor beta chains from one sample sequenced in a study of blood T cells in healthy people across ages. Through a sample-barcoded 5' primer and a J-beta primer mix, a second PCR was run for roughly 6 to 11 cycles. Each CDR3 protein gets one entry after TCRdb re-called the 5' RACE reads with MiXCR. The profile shows about 280,000 distinct CDR3 sequences, 25% to 30% of them singletons. The sample consisted of blood. These receptors were obtained from a woman aged 65 to 85 in good health.

J is TRBJ1-5 and V is TRBV6-1; weak D call: TRBD1 (5 bases). The V and J ends lost 11 bases and 0 bases respectively, with 14 bases between them. Per germline, CDR1 MNHNS and CDR2 SASEGT. This CDR3 is built from 14 residues. The CDR3 coding sequence is TGTGCCGGTGGGGGGGATTATAGCAATCAGCCCCAGCATTTT. It yields the protein CAGGGDYSNQPQHF.

This clonotype was seen only once. This chain connects TRBV4-1 to TRBJ2-5, with 7 bases fitting TRBD2. The DNA end is more similar to TRBJ2-1, so the J call may be wrong. This CDR3 contains 18 residues. Germline V gene data show CDR1 as MGHRA and CDR2 as YSYEKL. The DNA for the CDR3 is TGCGCCAGCAGCCCTCTCTTTACTCCGGGGGGATCGAACAATGAGCAGTTCTTC. Translating gives CASSPLFTPGGSNNEQFF.

This CDR3 reads CSAEGNTEAFF. The CDR3 region has the DNA TGCAGTGCCGAGGGGAACACTGAAGCTTTCTTT. The chain has TRBV20-1 and TRBJ1-1; the D is unclear. V lost 6 bases, J lost 1 base, and 6 bases lay in between. This CDR3 comprises 11 residues. Germline CDR1 reads DFQATT; CDR2 reads SNEGSKA (reference sequence).

In its sample, this clonotype was seen a few times. The V gene is TRBV20-1, the J gene TRBJ2-1, with 13 bases aligning to TRBD2. Germline CDR1 reads DFQATT; CDR2 reads SNEGSKA (reference sequence). Trimming removed 2 bases from V and 0 bases from J; junction bases left unmatched: 16. The CDR3 sequence is 21 residues long. In DNA, the CDR3 is TGCAGTGCTAGAACCGCAACTAGCGGGAGGGCCGACATAACCTCCTACAATGAGCAGTTCTTC. It specifies CSARTATSGRADITSYNEQFF.

This chain connects TRBV6-5 to TRBJ2-5; a weak D match, TRBD2 (5 bases). Germline loops: CDR1 MNHEY, CDR2 SVGAGI. This CDR3 has 15 residues. V was pared by 5 bases and J by 5 bases, with 18 bases between. CDR3 protein: CASSPGVSRRETQYF. CDR3 coding DNA: TGTGCCAGCAGTCCCGGGGTCTCGAGACGGGAGACCCAGTACTTC.